This T cell receptor (beta chain) was identified in a study of blood T cell repertoires in COVID-19. The germline V gene encodes CDR1 KGHDR and CDR2 SFDVKD. With 1 base clipped from V and 0 bases from J, the junction kept 7 bases outside the gene matches. CDR3 length equals 17 residues. Profiled with immunoSEQ multiplex PCR; TCRdb holds only in-frame clones, not every one. The sample consists of over 200,000 clones, 70% to 90% of them appearing once. This sequence was found in a woman younger than 45 who had recovered from COVID-19. V gene TRBV24-1 combines with J gene TRBJ1-1, with TRBD1 identical over 7 bases. The sample was peripheral blood. CDR3 amino acids: CATSDFHKTGMNTEAFF. CDR3 nucleotide sequence: TGTGCCACCAGTGATTTTCATAAGACAGGGATGAACACTGAAGCTTTCTTT.